This T cell receptor beta chain emerged from a study of blood T cell repertoires in COVID-19. Patients of the Seattle cohort, enrolled during active infection, were followed longitudinally. The V gene lost 8 bases and the J gene lost 5 bases, with 6 bases spanning the gap. This CDR3 comprises 11 residues. The authors' processing: Cell counts per sample came from amplifying reference gene primers. The assay was immunoSEQ multiplex PCR, and TCRdb's table has in-frame clones only and misses some. V and J calls and clone size are those listed in that table; D and trimming were worked out from the DNA. The sample consists of 200,000 or so clones, roughly 79% of them appearing once.

The sample consisted of peripheral blood. This chain connects TRBV12-3 or TRBV12-4 to TRBJ2-2; D is ambiguous. The sequence derives from a woman at least 80 years old with COVID-19, enrolled during active disease. CDR3: CASWQTGELFF. In DNA, the CDR3 is TGTGCCAGCTGGCAAACCGGGGAGCTGTTTTTT.